This TCR beta chain is from a study of tumor-infiltrating lymphocytes in primary liver carcinoma. Study at large: Those sampled were patients whose primary liver carcinoma was treated by surgical resection. Notes on the study in general: Samples were bulk unsorted, so CD4+ and CD8+ repertoires were not compared. With p = 0.039, the top-250-clone fraction in tumors significantly exceeded that in blood.

Points on this clonotype: Its antigen is currently unknown. The junction shows a germline mismatch at one end, possibly a read error.

Using a constant-region primer together with ProtoScript II reverse transcriptase, TCR beta cDNA was made from 500 ng of total RNA. Slightly modified ARM-PCR, run as three nested multiplex PCR rounds, produced the TCR beta libraries. The opening two PCR rounds, around 9 cycles each, paired TRBV1-TRBV30 forward primers with a C-beta reverse primer. TCRdb re-called the multiplex PCR reads with MiXCR, one entry per CDR3 protein. The sample consists of 190,000 or so distinct CDR3 sequences, roughly two thirds of them appearing once. The CDR3 extends over 14 amino acids. Looked up from germline, CDR1 is SGHNT and CDR2 is YENEEA. Germline DNA was also extracted, and blood RNA was taken from unsorted whole blood.

V and J are TRBV11-3 and TRBJ2-6, with D possibly being TRBD1 (5 bases). The sample was peripheral blood. The TCR was taken from a woman between 55 and 75 years old with primary liver carcinoma and hepatitis B virus infection. The CDR3 DNA is TGTGCCAGCAGCCCACGAGCTGGGGCCAACATCCTGGCTTTC. It is translated as CASSPRAGANILAF.